The 26 T cell receptor beta chains below were found in one sample sequenced in a study of T cells after yellow fever vaccination. MiXCR, applied by TCRdb to the 5' RACE reads, yields one record per CDR3 protein. The sample consists of approximately 510,000 distinct CDR3 sequences, about a fifth of them appearing once. Sequencing used PBMCs, obtained roughly 20 days after the first yellow fever vaccination. All receptors derive from a man between 18 and 35 years old who received the YFV17D yellow fever vaccine.

J is TRBJ2-7 and V is TRBV2; TRBD1 matches 8 bases. The ends lost 6 bases at V and 1 base at J; junction bases unmatched: 20. The CDR3 is 19 amino acids. CDR1 and CDR2 from the germline V gene are SNHLY and FYNNEI. CDR3 nucleotides: TGTGCCAGCAGCGACACGACAGGGGAGAGGACGCTATCTTCCTACGAGCAGTACTTC. This encodes CASSDTTGERTLSSYEQYF.

This clonotype has more than one count but fewer than ten. This chain joins TRBV18 and TRBJ2-7; possibly TRBD2 for D (7 bases). V dropped 0 bases and J dropped 0 bases, with 12 bases sitting between them. This CDR3 is built from 16 residues. Germline CDR1 and CDR2: KGHSH and LQKENI. CDR3 in DNA: TGTGCCAGCTCACCACCGGGAGGGGGGCTCTCCTACGAGCAGTACTTC. Translation: CASSPPGGGLSYEQYF.

This clonotype has ten or more counts. The chain employs TRBV7-2 and TRBJ2-3; 8 bases match TRBD2. Per germline, CDR1 SGHTA and CDR2 FQGNSA. J was trimmed by 1 base and V by 5 bases; bases with no gene match: 11. The CDR3 length is 17 residues. The DNA of the CDR3 is TGTGCCAGCAGCCCGAAGACTAGCGCATGGGGCACAGATACGCAGTATTTT. Translated: CASSPKTSAWGTDTQYF.

This clonotype has only a few counts. The chain recombines TRBV7-9 with TRBJ2-2, with D possibly TRBD1 on 5 matching bases. The length of the CDR3 is 14 residues. Germline loops: CDR1 SEHNR, CDR2 FQNEAQ (reference sequence). Trimming removed 3 bases from V and 6 bases from J, with 11 bases in between. The CDR3 region has the DNA TGTGCCAGCAGCTTCAGGGCAGTTGCCGGGGAGCTGTTTTTT. Residues: CASSFRAVAGELFF.

This clonotype was detected a few times. The gene calls are TRBV29-1 and TRBJ2-1, with D perhaps assigned TRBD1 or TRBD2 (5 bases each). Trimming took 0 bases from V and 13 from J, leaving 13 bases between them. CDR3 length equals 12 residues. CDR1 is SQVTM and CDR2 is ANQGSEA in the germline V gene. DNA for the CDR3: TGCAGCGTTGAAGAGGGGAGTAGGGGTCAGTTCTTC. Protein product: CSVEEGSRGQFF.

This clonotype turned up a few times. V gene TRBV19 combines with J gene TRBJ2-1; the D is unclear. V was trimmed by 3 bases and J by 9 bases, leaving 12 bases between them. The CDR3 spans 13 residues. Germline loops: CDR1 LNHDA, CDR2 SQIVND (reference sequence). The CDR3, as DNA: TGTGCCAGTAGTATCGGCCTGAGTGCTGAGCAGTTCTTC. This gives the protein CASSIGLSAEQFF. Drawing the rest from reference TRBV19 and TRBJ2-1, the complete variable domain is DGGITQSPKYLFRKEGQNVTLSCEQNLNHDAMYWYRQDPGQGLRLIYYSQIVNDFQKGDIAEGYSVSREKKESFPLTVTSAQKNPTAFYLCASSIGLSAEQFFGPGTRLTVL.

CDR3 nucleotides: TGCGCCAGCAGCCAAGAATGGGGGATGCATCCAGATACGCAGTATTTT. This gives the protein CASSQEWGMHPDTQYF. This chain uses TRBV4-3 with TRBJ2-3; perhaps D is TRBD1 or TRBD2 (5 bases each). Germline V gives CDR1 LGHNA, CDR2 YSLEER. The CDR3 totals 16 residues. V was pared by 0 bases and J by 4 bases, with 14 bases between.

This clonotype was found a few times. The chain carries TRBV7-2 and TRBJ2-5, with D possibly being TRBD2 (7 bases). Germline loops: CDR1 SGHTA, CDR2 FQGNSA. Between the trimmed V and J ends, which lost 3 bases and 4 bases, there was a span of 15 bases. This CDR3 has 15 amino acids. The CDR3, as DNA: TGTGCCAGCAGCTTTGGGGGGGGCCTTGGAGAGACCCAGTACTTC. Protein: CASSFGGGLGETQYF.

This clonotype was picked up one time. The rearrangement uses TRBV29-1 and TRBJ2-7; perhaps D is TRBD1 or TRBD2 (5 bases each). V was shortened by 5 bases and J by 2 bases, with 19 bases between the two germline ends. This CDR3 has 15 amino acids. CDR1 and CDR2 from the germline V gene are SQVTM and ANQGSEA. The CDR3 DNA sequence: TGCAGCGTTTCACTCTCGGGACGGGAAACCTACGAGCAGTACTTC. This encodes CSVSLSGRETYEQYF.

The chain recombines TRBV20-1 with TRBJ1-1; 7 bases map to TRBD1. This CDR3 comprises 14 residues. Unmatched junction bases numbered 8, after V lost 6 bases and J lost 1 base. CDR1 and CDR2 from the germline V gene are DFQATT and SNEGSKA (reference sequence). CDR3 in amino acids: CSAVTGSRNTEAFF. The CDR3 region has the DNA TGCAGTGCCGTGACAGGGTCAAGGAACACTGAAGCTTTCTTT.

The table lists this clonotype with a few counts. This sequence joins TRBV12-3 or TRBV12-4 and TRBJ2-3, with a weak D call TRBD2 (5 bases). The V gene lost 3 bases and the J gene lost 4 bases, with 11 bases spanning the gap. The CDR3 spans 14 residues. As DNA, the CDR3 is TGTGCCAGCAGTTTTTGGACTGGCTCAGATACGCAGTATTTT. Residues: CASSFWTGSDTQYF.

This clonotype occurred a few times. The genes are TRBV29-1 and TRBJ2-3; D possibly corresponds to TRBD1 (5 bases). CDR1 and CDR2 (germline): SQVTM, ANQGSEA. The CDR3 length is 14 residues. The V and J ends lost 0 bases and 4 bases respectively, with 11 bases between them. The CDR3 DNA follows: TGCAGCGTTGAAGACGGGCAGGGTCCAGATACGCAGTATTTT. It encodes CSVEDGQGPDTQYF.

The chain combines TRBV7-2 with TRBJ1-1; TRBD1 might be the D (5 bases). The CDR3 totals 15 residues. Trimming took 5 bases from V and 1 from J, leaving 14 bases between them. From germline, CDR1 is SGHTA and CDR2 FQGNSA. CDR3 nucleotides: TGTGCCAGCAGCCACAGTCAGGGCCCGAACACTGAAGCTTTCTTT. Encoded protein: CASSHSQGPNTEAFF.

This chain links TRBV11-2 with TRBJ1-1, with TRBD1 as a possible D gene (5 bases). The CDR3 length is 14 residues. Looked up from germline, CDR1 is SGHAT and CDR2 is FQNNGV. V lost 8 bases, J lost 0 bases, and 13 bases lay in between. The CDR3 region is CASLQPGMNTEAFF. DNA for the CDR3: TGTGCCAGCCTACAACCAGGGATGAACACTGAAGCTTTCTTT.

This clonotype has more than one count but fewer than ten. This chain joins TRBV12-3 or TRBV12-4 and TRBJ2-1; D perhaps matches TRBD1 (6 bases). Trimming removed 6 bases at V and 5 bases at J, with 11 bases between. This CDR3 region has 13 residues. CDR3 DNA: TGTGCCAGCAGATTGACAGGAAACAATGAGCAGTTCTTC. It specifies CASRLTGNNEQFF.

This clonotype was counted between two and nine times. The V gene is TRBV29-1, the J gene TRBJ2-3, with a weak D call TRBD2 (5 bases). The germline V gene has CDR1 SQVTM and CDR2 ANQGSEA. The CDR3 contains 15 residues. The V end lost 5 bases, the J end lost 4 bases, and 19 bases lay between the germline ends. The CDR3 nucleotides read TGCAGCGTTAATTACGCGGCCCGGGGATCAGATACGCAGTATTTT. Residues: CSVNYAARGSDTQYF.

This clonotype was detected only a few times. This chain uses TRBV19 with TRBJ1-5; D not resolved. Looked up from germline, CDR1 is LNHDA and CDR2 is SQIVND (reference sequence). V was trimmed by 0 bases and J by 7 bases, leaving 7 bases between them. The CDR3 sequence is 13 residues long. CDR3 sequence: CASSIDGVQPQHF. CDR3 DNA sequence: TGTGCCAGTAGTATAGATGGGGTCCAGCCCCAGCATTTT.

The chain uses TRBV9 and TRBJ1-1; 7 bases are a match to TRBD1. The V gene end was trimmed by 4 bases and the J gene end by 5 bases; junction bases not matched to a gene: 5. Germline V gene data show CDR1 as SGDLS and CDR2 as YYNGEE. This CDR3 contains 13 residues. CDR3 in DNA: TGTGCCAGCAGCTCATCAGGGGGGACTGAAGCTTTCTTT. Encoded protein: CASSSSGGTEAFF.

The table lists this clonotype with a few counts. The chain recombines TRBV11-2 with TRBJ2-7; D is unresolved. The CDR3 covers 14 residues. V was shortened by 1 base and J by 3 bases, with 10 bases between the two germline ends. In germline, CDR1 is SGHAT, CDR2 FQNNGV. CDR3 loop: CASSLGSRFYEQYV. In DNA form, the CDR3 reads TGTGCCAGCAGCTTAGGGAGTAGATTCTACGAGCAGTACGTC.

This clonotype was seen a few times. The chain has TRBV14 and TRBJ1-1; D is ambiguous. CDR1 and CDR2 (germline): SGHDN, FVKESK. The CDR3 totals 13 residues. V shed 0 bases and J shed 4 bases, with 6 bases lying between them. CDR3 sequence (DNA): TGTGCCAGCAGCCAAGAAAGAAGCACTGAAGCTTTCTTT. Translating it yields CASSQERSTEAFF.

This chain connects TRBV9 to TRBJ2-3; maybe TRBD2 (6 bases). The germline V and J ends were trimmed by 0 bases and 2 bases, with 10 bases remaining between them. There are 15 residues in the CDR3. In germline, CDR1 is SGDLS, CDR2 YYNGEE. The CDR3 is CASSVGGGDTDTQYF. For the CDR3, the DNA is TGTGCCAGCAGCGTAGGTGGCGGGGACACAGATACGCAGTATTTT.

The CDR3 spells CASRDRESSYNSPLHF. CDR3 in DNA: TGTGCCAGCAGGGACAGGGAGAGCTCCTATAATTCACCCCTCCACTTT. The rearrangement joins TRBV2 to TRBJ1-6, with 8 bases lining up with TRBD1. Germline trimming cut 6 bases from V and 0 bases from J; bases unmatched to any gene: 4. The CDR3 is made up of 16 amino acids. Germline loops: CDR1 SNHLY, CDR2 FYNNEI.

This chain joins TRBV5-4 and TRBJ2-3; 8 bases line up with TRBD2. Germline assignment: CDR1 SGHNT and CDR2 YYREEE (reference sequence). Losses at the gene ends were 0 bases for V and 1 base for J; bases not matched to a gene: 4. The CDR3 is made up of 16 amino acids. Here the CDR3 DNA reads TGTGCCAGCAGCTTGGCGGGGGGGCCGGGCACAGATACGCAGTATTTT. It is translated as CASSLAGGPGTDTQYF.

V usage is TRBV7-2 and J usage is TRBJ2-5; no clear D. The V end lost 1 base, the J end lost 5 bases, and 8 bases lay between the germline ends. The CDR3 covers 13 residues. Germline V gene lookup returns CDR1 SGHTA and CDR2 FQGNSA. CDR3 sequence reads: CASSLGVSETQYF. CDR3 DNA sequence: TGTGCCAGCAGCTTAGGGGTTTCGGAGACCCAGTACTTC.

In this sample, this clonotype turned up a few times. The chain links TRBV20-1 to TRBJ2-7; 7 positions match TRBD1. Germline loops: CDR1 DFQATT, CDR2 SNEGSKA (reference sequence). This CDR3 comprises 13 residues. The junction had 5 bases not matched to a gene; V was cut back by 0 bases and J by 6 bases. This CDR3 reads CSARDRTGPEQYF. CDR3 coding DNA: TGCAGTGCTAGAGACAGGACAGGCCCCGAGCAGTACTTC.

This clonotype occurred a few times. The chain links TRBV4-1 to TRBJ1-1; TRBD1 agrees at 8 bases. Per germline, CDR1 MGHRA and CDR2 YSYEKL. V shed 4 bases, J shed 1 base, and the junction held 11 bases outside the gene matches. The CDR3 covers 17 residues. CDR3: CASSPYDSGTGNTEAFF. The DNA for the CDR3 is TGCGCCAGCAGCCCATATGACTCCGGGACAGGGAACACTGAAGCTTTCTTT.